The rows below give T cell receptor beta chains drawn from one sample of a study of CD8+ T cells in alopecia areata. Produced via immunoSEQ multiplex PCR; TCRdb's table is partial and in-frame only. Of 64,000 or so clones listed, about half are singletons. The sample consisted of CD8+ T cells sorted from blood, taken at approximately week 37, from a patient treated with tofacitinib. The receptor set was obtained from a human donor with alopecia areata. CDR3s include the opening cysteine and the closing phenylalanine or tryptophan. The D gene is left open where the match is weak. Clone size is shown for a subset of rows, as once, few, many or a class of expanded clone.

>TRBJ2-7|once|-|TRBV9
CASSPPGTSTYEQYF
TGTGCCAGCAGCCCCCCCGGGACTTCCACCTACGAGCAGTACTTC
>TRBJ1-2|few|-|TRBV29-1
CSVEGETDGYTF
TGCAGCGTTGAAGGGGAGACGGATGGCTACACCTTC
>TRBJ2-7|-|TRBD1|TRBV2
CATGTGEDEQYF
TGTGCCACCGGGACAGGGGAGGACGAGCAGTACTTC
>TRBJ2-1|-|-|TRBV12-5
CASGLAHSYSYNEQFF
TGTGCTAGTGGTTTGGCCCACAGTTATTCCTACAATGAGCAGTTCTTC
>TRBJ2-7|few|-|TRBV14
CASSQTPYEQYF
TGTGCCAGCAGCCAAACCCCCTACGAGCAGTACTTC
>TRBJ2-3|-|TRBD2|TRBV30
CAWRSGLAGDTQYF
TGTGCCTGGAGGTCGGGACTAGCGGGAGATACGCAGTATTTT
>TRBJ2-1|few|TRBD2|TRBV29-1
CSLRWGGNEQFF
TGCAGCTTACGGTGGGGGGGAAATGAGCAGTTCTTC
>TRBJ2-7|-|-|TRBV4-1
CASSQDRGSTYEQYF
TGCGCCAGCAGCCAAGATCGAGGCAGCACCTACGAGCAGTACTTC
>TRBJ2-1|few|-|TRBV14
CASSSFADNEQFF
TGTGCCAGCAGCTCCTTCGCGGACAATGAGCAGTTCTTC
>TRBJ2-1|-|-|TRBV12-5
CASGLVHRGYNEQFF
TGTGCTAGTGGTTTGGTACATAGGGGTTACAATGAGCAGTTCTTC
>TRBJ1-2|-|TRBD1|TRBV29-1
CSVGPSGSRQGEIYGYTF
TGCAGCGTTGGGCCCTCGGGTTCTAGACAGGGTGAGATCTATGGCTACACCTTC
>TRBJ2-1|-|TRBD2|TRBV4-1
CASSQDASGRAYEQFF
TGCGCCAGCAGCCAAGATGCTAGCGGGAGGGCCTATGAGCAGTTCTTC
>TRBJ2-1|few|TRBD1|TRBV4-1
CASSLYGTGSYNEQFF
TGCGCCAGCAGCCTCTACGGGACAGGGTCCTACAATGAGCAGTTCTTC
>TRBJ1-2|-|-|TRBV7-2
CASSFPGGMYGYTF
TGTGCCAGCAGCTTCCCGGGGGGAATGTATGGCTACACCTTC
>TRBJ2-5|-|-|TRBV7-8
CASSSQTGLRSQYF
TGTGCCAGCAGCTCTCAGACGGGACTGAGGTCCCAGTACTTC
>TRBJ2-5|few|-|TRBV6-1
CASSEAGGTQYF
TGTGCCAGCAGTGAAGCGGGGGGGACCCAGTACTTC
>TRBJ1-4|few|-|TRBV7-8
CASSRGLAIEKLFF
TGTGCCAGCAGCAGAGGCCTCGCGATTGAAAAACTGTTTTTT
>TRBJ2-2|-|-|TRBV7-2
CASSWRGTRELFF
TGTGCCAGCAGCTGGCGAGGTACCAGGGAGCTGTTTTTT
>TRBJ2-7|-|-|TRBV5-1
CASSLRPGTYEQYF
TGCGCCAGCAGCTTGCGTCCAGGGACCTACGAGCAGTACTTC
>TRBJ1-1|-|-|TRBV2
CASIRDNTEAFF
TGTGCCAGCATACGGGATAACACTGAAGCTTTCTTT
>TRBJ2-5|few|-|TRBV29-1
CSVETQYF
TGCAGCGTGGAGACCCAGTACTTC
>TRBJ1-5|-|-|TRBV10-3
CAIGSNQPQHF
TGTGCCATCGGATCAAATCAGCCCCAGCATTTT
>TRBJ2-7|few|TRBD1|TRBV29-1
CSVVYRDRMLYEQYF
TGCAGCGTTGTGTACCGGGACAGGATGCTCTACGAGCAGTACTTC
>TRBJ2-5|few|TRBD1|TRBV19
CARDRGKETQYF
TGTGCCAGGGACAGGGGAAAAGAGACCCAGTACTTC
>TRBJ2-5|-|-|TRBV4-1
CASSQAPRGETQYF
TGCGCCAGCAGCCAAGCACCTAGGGGAGAGACCCAGTACTTC
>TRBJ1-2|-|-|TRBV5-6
CASSLAEGLAYGYTF
TGTGCCAGCAGCTTGGCGGAGGGGCTAGCGTATGGCTACACCTTC
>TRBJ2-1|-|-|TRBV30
CAWSPGAYNEQFF
TGTGCCTGGAGCCCGGGGGCCTACAATGAGCAGTTCTTC
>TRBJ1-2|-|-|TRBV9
CASRTPGAGYGYTF
TGTGCCAGCAGGACCCCAGGGGCGGGATATGGCTACACCTTC
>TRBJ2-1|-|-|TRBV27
CASSSRWGYNEQFF
TGTGCCAGCAGTTCGAGGTGGGGTTACAATGAGCAGTTCTTC
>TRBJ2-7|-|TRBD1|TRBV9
CASSETGTGIDEQYF
TGTGCCAGCAGCGAAACCGGGACAGGTATCGACGAGCAGTACTTC